These 30 T cell receptor beta chains were all obtained from the same sample, sequenced in a study of shared clonotypes between healthy human individuals. TCRdb's table, derived via immunoSEQ multiplex PCR, lists solely in-frame clones and lacks some. This table has roughly 680,000 clones, 55% to 80% appearing once. Sequencing used memory CD4+ T cells sorted from blood. Described subset: CD45RA-negative fraction. The receptors were gathered from a woman in her 30s in good health.

This clone appeared a single time. The genes are TRBV7-9 and TRBJ2-1, with 13 bases matching TRBD2. The CDR3 runs 18 residues. Germline CDR1 SEHNR, CDR2 FQNEAQ (reference sequence). Trimming at V came to 3 bases and at J to 5 bases, leaving 10 bases not matched to a gene. The CDR3, as DNA: TGTGCCAGCAGCTTCGGTTTAGGACTAGCGGGAGATAACAATGAGCAGTTCTTC. It yields the protein CASSFGLGLAGDNNEQFF. The whole variable domain, filled in from reference TRBV7-9 and TRBJ2-1, reads DTGVSQNPRHKITKRGQNVTFRCDPISEHNRLYWYRQTLGQGPEFLTYFQNEAQLEKSRLLSDRFSAERPKGSFSTLEIQRTEQGDSAMYLCASSFGLGLAGDNNEQFFGPGTRLTVL.

The chain has TRBV19 and TRBJ1-5; D ambiguous. Germline assignment: CDR1 LNHDA and CDR2 SQIVND (reference sequence). V was pared by 7 bases and J by 7 bases, with 11 bases between. The CDR3 sequence is 12 residues long. The CDR3 protein is CASNSLTQPQHF. In DNA, the CDR3 is TGTGCCAGTAATTCCCTGACCCAGCCCCAGCATTTT.

This chain joins TRBV27 and TRBJ2-2; D not certain. Germline values: CDR1 MNHEY, CDR2 SMNVEV (reference sequence). V dropped 2 bases and J dropped 0 bases, with 10 bases sitting between them. CDR3 size: 16 residues. The CDR3 nucleotides read TGTGCCAGCAGTTTAATTCCTAGTACGAACACCGGGGAGCTGTTTTTT. Translated, it gives CASSLIPSTNTGELFF.

The chain uses TRBV19 and TRBJ1-4; D unresolved. V was cut by 6 bases and J by 7 bases, with 12 bases left in between. The CDR3 totals 13 residues. Germline V CDR1 and CDR2: LNHDA, SQIVND (reference sequence). The chain's CDR3 is CASSPIVGEKLFF. The CDR3 DNA reads as TGTGCCAGTAGCCCGATCGTCGGTGAAAAACTGTTTTTT. Filled out from reference TRBV19 and TRBJ1-4, the complete variable domain reads DGGITQSPKYLFRKEGQNVTLSCEQNLNHDAMYWYRQDPGQGLRLIYYSQIVNDFQKGDIAEGYSVSREKKESFPLTVTSAQKNPTAFYLCASSPIVGEKLFFGSGTQLSVL.

With respect to this clone: Additional DNA sequences in this sample encode the identical CDR3. This chain links TRBV27 with TRBJ2-6; D ambiguous. The CDR3 length is 15 residues. CDR1 is MNHEY and CDR2 is SMNVEV in the germline V gene (reference sequence). The V end was cut by 3 bases, the J end by 3 bases, with 9 bases between. Here the CDR3 DNA reads TGTGCCAGCAGTTTCTGGGGTAATGGGGCCAACGTCCTGACTTTC. This gives the protein CASSFWGNGANVLTF.

The chain recombines TRBV5-1 with TRBJ2-3; 7 bases are shared with TRBD2. CDR3 length: 15 amino acids. The V and J ends lost 4 bases and 4 bases, in that order; junction bases with no gene match: 9. Germline CDR1 is SGHRS and CDR2 is YFSETQ. The CDR3 bases are TGCGCCAGCAGCCAGCGGGAAAGGGGATCAGATACGCAGTATTTT. The encoded protein is CASSQRERGSDTQYF.

V and J are TRBV19 and TRBJ2-2, with a tentative D call TRBD1 (6 bases). V was shortened by 5 bases and J by 2 bases, with 9 bases between the two germline ends. Germline CDR1 reads LNHDA; CDR2 reads SQIVND (reference sequence). The CDR3 sequence is 14 residues long. CDR3 amino acids: CASSSGTNTGELFF. CDR3 nucleotide sequence: TGTGCCAGTAGTTCCGGGACAAACACCGGGGAGCTGTTTTTT.

The CDR3 DNA reads as TGTGCCAGCAGCGCCATGACTAGCGGCCCCTACGAGCAGTACTTC. It yields the protein CASSAMTSGPYEQYF. This chain connects TRBV7-6 to TRBJ2-7, with TRBD2 matching 9 bases. This CDR3 has 15 residues. Per the germline V gene, CDR1 is SGHVS and CDR2 is FNYEAQ. V lost 5 bases to trimming and J lost 2 bases; unmatched junction nucleotides: 7. Based on the CDR3 plus reference TRBV7-6 and TRBJ2-7, the full variable domain is GAGVSQSPRYKVTKRGQDVALRCDPISGHVSLYWYRQALGQGPEFLTYFNYEAQQDKSGLPNDRFSAERPEGSISTLTIQRTEQRDSAMYRCASSAMTSGPYEQYFGPGTRLTVT.

This clone was counted only a few times. This chain links TRBV7-3 with TRBJ2-1; possible D gene TRBD1, 6 bases. The CDR3 runs 16 residues. Germline V CDR1 and CDR2: SGHTA, FQGTGA. Trimming left V 0 bases short and J 4 bases short, with 13 bases between. CDR3 sequence: CASSLTSDRGYNEQFF. CDR3 DNA sequence: TGTGCCAGCAGCTTAACTAGCGATAGGGGGTACAATGAGCAGTTCTTC.

The chain's CDR3 is CASSQQGTSGNNEQFF. In DNA, the CDR3 is TGTGCCAGCAGCCAGCAGGGGACTAGCGGAAACAATGAGCAGTTCTTC. The gene calls are TRBV4-2 and TRBJ2-1; 11 nucleotides match TRBD2. This CDR3 region has 16 residues. Germline V CDR1 and CDR2: LGHNA, YNFKEQ. J was trimmed by 5 bases and V by 3 bases; bases with no gene match: 6.

The J gene is TRBJ2-1, the V gene TRBV27, with 10 bases aligning to TRBD2. The trim removed 5 bases at V and 12 bases at J, leaving 13 bases unmatched. CDR1 is MNHEY, CDR2 SMNVEV, per germline (reference sequence). The CDR3 covers 15 residues. CDR3 nucleotides: TGTGCCAGCAGTGCACCCCGGACTAGCGGCCCAAGGCAGTTCTTC. This translates into CASSAPRTSGPRQFF.

This clone was counted only a few times. V usage is TRBV7-9 and J usage is TRBJ2-7; 8 nucleotides align to TRBD1. This CDR3 contains 14 residues. The J segment lost 5 bases and the V segment lost 5 bases, leaving 8 bases of the junction unmatched. Per germline, CDR1 SEHNR and CDR2 FQNEAQ (reference sequence). CDR3 residues: CASSLWTGQDEQYF. The CDR3 DNA follows: TGTGCCAGCAGCCTTTGGACAGGGCAGGACGAGCAGTACTTC.

This clone was seen at least ten times. V gene TRBV19 combines with J gene TRBJ1-2; D uncertain. The germline CDR1 and CDR2 sequences are LNHDA and SQIVND (reference sequence). This CDR3 contains 15 residues. V was trimmed by 0 bases and J by 4 bases, leaving 12 bases between them. The CDR3 DNA reads TGTGCCAGTAGTATAGACCGAGATTATGGCTATGGCTACACCTTC. Protein product: CASSIDRDYGYGYTF.

This rearrangement joins TRBV28 to TRBJ2-3; the D gene is possibly TRBD2 (5 bases). CDR1 is MDHEN, CDR2 SYDVKM, per germline. The germline V and J ends were trimmed by 2 bases and 2 bases, with 17 bases remaining between them. CDR3 size: 17 residues. DNA for the CDR3: TGTGCCAGCAGTTTAGGTTTGATTCTAGCTCACACAGATACGCAGTATTTT. Its translation: CASSLGLILAHTDTQYF. Full variable domain (missing parts from reference TRBV28 and TRBJ2-3): DVKVTQSSRYLVKRTGEKVFLECVQDMDHENMFWYRQDPGLGLRLIYFSYDVKMKEKGDIPEGYSVSREKKERFSLILESASTNQTSMYLCASSLGLILAHTDTQYFGPGTRLTVL.

The V gene is TRBV13, the J gene TRBJ2-3; no definite D call. V was cut by 2 bases and J by 0 bases, with 9 bases left in between. The CDR3 loop spans 15 amino acids. In germline, CDR1 is PRHDT, CDR2 FYEKMQ (reference sequence). CDR3 in DNA: TGTGCCAGCAGCTTACCTGGGCATAGCACAGATACGCAGTATTTT. Encoded protein: CASSLPGHSTDTQYF.

There are a few counts of this clone. The V gene is TRBV11-2, the J gene TRBJ1-2; D may be TRBD1 (5 bases). The germline V gene has CDR1 SGHAT and CDR2 FQNNGV. The CDR3 extends over 13 amino acids. V was clipped by 4 bases and J by 4 bases, with 10 bases between them. CDR3 sequence reads: CASSSWGFYGYTF. The CDR3 bases are TGTGCCAGCAGCTCCTGGGGGTTCTATGGCTACACCTTC.

This sequence joins TRBV4-2 and TRBJ2-1, with TRBD2 identical over 7 bases. Trimming cost V 4 bases and J 3 bases; bases outside gene matches: 9. Germline V gene lookup returns CDR1 LGHNA and CDR2 YNFKEQ. This CDR3 has 16 residues. This chain's CDR3 is CASSPRSGTYYNEQFF. The CDR3 bases are TGTGCCAGCAGCCCCCGCAGCGGGACCTACTACAATGAGCAGTTCTTC.

The rearrangement joins TRBV4-2 to TRBJ2-7; 12 nucleotides match TRBD2. Germline CDR1 reads LGHNA; CDR2 reads YNFKEQ. With 2 bases clipped from V and 2 bases from J, the junction kept 7 bases outside the gene matches. This CDR3 comprises 17 residues. Here the CDR3 reads CASSQRERLAGAYEQYF. The CDR3 coding sequence is TGTGCCAGCAGCCAAAGGGAGCGACTAGCGGGAGCCTACGAGCAGTACTTC.

This clone appeared once. This rearrangement joins TRBV28 to TRBJ2-7; tentative D call: TRBD1 (6 bases). V lost 4 bases to trimming and J lost 3 bases, with 19 bases between them. CDR3 length: 16 amino acids. Per germline, CDR1 MDHEN and CDR2 SYDVKM. CDR3 protein: CASSSQAPQGYYEQYF. CDR3 DNA sequence: TGTGCCAGCAGTTCACAGGCACCCCAGGGGTACTACGAGCAGTACTTC. Looking up the rest from reference TRBV28 and TRBJ2-7 gives the full variable domain: DVKVTQSSRYLVKRTGEKVFLECVQDMDHENMFWYRQDPGLGLRLIYFSYDVKMKEKGDIPEGYSVSREKKERFSLILESASTNQTSMYLCASSSQAPQGYYEQYFGPGTRLTVT.

Worth noting for this clone: The sample has other DNA sequences that encode this CDR3 too. The chain uses TRBV28 and TRBJ2-5; perhaps TRBD1 as D (6 bases). CDR1 and CDR2 (germline): MDHEN, SYDVKM. The CDR3 loop spans 13 amino acids. V lost 5 bases and J lost 2, with 9 bases in between. The CDR3 here is CASSPGQQETQYF. The CDR3 DNA reads as TGTGCCAGCAGTCCCGGACAGCAAGAGACCCAGTACTTC.

The V and J genes are TRBV18 and TRBJ2-3; 7 bases fit TRBD1. This CDR3 region has 15 residues. V trimming: 1 base; J trimming: 2 bases; junction bases outside the gene matches: 3. CDR1 is KGHSH, CDR2 LQKENI, per germline. The DNA for the CDR3 is TGTGCCAGCTCACCACAGGGGGCGAACACAGATACGCAGTATTTT. Protein: CASSPQGANTDTQYF.

V and J are TRBV27 and TRBJ1-5, with D unclear. V lost 5 bases and J lost 2, with 13 bases in between. The CDR3 is 15 residues long. CDR1 is MNHEY, CDR2 SMNVEV, per germline (reference sequence). Here the CDR3 DNA reads TGTGCCAGCAGTCCGATTGGGTGGGGCAATCAGCCCCAGCATTTT. Its protein is CASSPIGWGNQPQHF.

For this clone: Other nucleotide sequences from this sample produce the same CDR3. The chain recombines TRBV29-1 with TRBJ2-5, with D possibly matching TRBD1 (6 bases). Trimming took 7 bases from V and 5 from J, leaving 14 bases between them. The CDR3 sequence is 12 residues long. Germline CDR1 SQVTM, CDR2 ANQGSEA. The CDR3 nucleotides read TGCAGCGGCAGAACAGGGCAGGAGACCCAGTACTTC. Residues: CSGRTGQETQYF.

The rearrangement uses TRBV5-4 and TRBJ2-1, with 9 bases fitting TRBD2. V was clipped by 4 bases and J by 8 bases; unmatched bases: 10. The CDR3 covers 15 residues. Per the germline V gene, CDR1 is SGHNT and CDR2 is YYREEE (reference sequence). The CDR3 nucleotides are TGTGCCAGCAGCGTCGGTGGGACTAGCTCCGATGAGCAGTTCTTC. It translates to CASSVGGTSSDEQFF.

The rearrangement joins TRBV6-1 to TRBJ2-5; no firm D call. The CDR3 runs 13 residues. Trimming shortened V by 10 bases and J by 0 bases, and 12 bases separated the two germline ends. Germline CDR1 MNHNS, CDR2 SASEGT. The CDR3 spells CATTQQYQETQYF. The DNA of the CDR3 is TGTGCCACCACTCAGCAGTACCAAGAGACCCAGTACTTC.

The chain joins TRBV6-1 to TRBJ2-2, with D uncertain. CDR1 and CDR2 (germline): MNHNS, SASEGT. This CDR3 is 12 amino acids long. V lost 2 bases and J 6 bases, leaving 4 bases between the germline ends. The CDR3 region is CASSEFPGELFF. For the CDR3, the DNA is TGTGCCAGCAGTGAATTCCCCGGGGAGCTGTTTTTT.

J is TRBJ2-7 and V is TRBV18, with a tentative D call TRBD1 (6 bases). CDR1 is KGHSH and CDR2 is LQKENI in the germline V gene. This CDR3 is 14 amino acids long. V was shortened by 10 bases and J by 0 bases, with 16 bases between the two germline ends. The DNA of the CDR3 is TGTGCCACCACAAAGGACAGTAGCTCCTACGAGCAGTACTTC. It specifies CATTKDSSSYEQYF.

The rearrangement links TRBV19 to TRBJ1-2; no clear D gene. CDR1 is LNHDA and CDR2 is SQIVND in the germline V gene (reference sequence). This CDR3 comprises 14 residues. Trimming shortened V by 6 bases and J by 9 bases, and 20 bases separated the two germline ends. The CDR3 nucleotides read TGTGCCAGTAGATCTGACCCGGCTGCGAGGCGCTACACCTTC. Its translation is CASRSDPAARRYTF.

The V gene is TRBV19, the J gene TRBJ2-5, with D perhaps TRBD1 (6 bases). The DNA end is a closer match to TRBJ2-7, so the J assignment may be wrong. CDR1 and CDR2 from the germline V gene are LNHDA and SQIVND (reference sequence). The CDR3 sequence is 12 residues long. CDR3 amino acids: CASSTQQGEQYF. CDR3 nucleotides: TGTGCCAGTAGTACCCAACAGGGCGAGCAGTACTTC.

The chain carries TRBV5-1 and TRBJ2-1, with D perhaps matching TRBD1 or TRBD2 (5 bases each). The CDR3 covers 17 residues. Germline V lookup: CDR1 SGHRS, CDR2 YFSETQ. The V end was cut by 2 bases, the J end by 0 bases, with 15 bases between. The CDR3 reads CASSLHGTPNSYNEQFF. DNA for the CDR3: TGCGCCAGCAGCTTACACGGGACCCCAAACTCCTACAATGAGCAGTTCTTC.